One sample yielded the 27 T cell receptor beta chains listed below, sequenced in a study of T cells after posttransplantation cyclophosphamide. Repertoires were generated with immunoSEQ multiplex PCR, while TCRdb's copy carries only in-frame clones and drops some. The sample is made up of tens of thousands of clones, none counted only once. Sequencing input: PBMCs. All receptors come from a man between 35 and 55 years old in good health, CMV-negative, and a related stem cell transplant donor.

This clone was recorded many times. The rearrangement uses TRBV27 and TRBJ1-5, with 11 nucleotides matching TRBD1. J lost 4 bases, V lost 7 bases, and 6 bases had no gene match. The germline V gene has CDR1 MNHEY and CDR2 SMNVEV (reference sequence). The CDR3 sequence is 15 residues long. The CDR3 DNA reads TGTGCCAGCAAGGGACAGGGGGTCGAAAATCAGCCCCAGCATTTT. Encoded protein: CASKGQGVENQPQHF.

At least ten counts were recorded for this clone. The rearrangement uses TRBV6-1 and TRBJ2-2; D is unclear. The V end lost 4 bases, the J end lost 8 bases, and 14 bases lay between the germline ends. The CDR3 consists of 14 residues. Germline values: CDR1 MNHNS, CDR2 SASEGT. CDR3 nucleotides: TGTGCCAGCAGTGCCCTTTTAAATCAGGGGGAGCTGTTTTTT. Protein: CASSALLNQGELFF.

This clone has a count of ten or more. J is TRBJ2-4 and V is TRBV7-8, with D possibly being TRBD2 (6 bases). Germline V gene sequence: CDR1 SGHVS, CDR2 FQNEAQ. The CDR3 runs to 15 residues. V was pared by 10 bases and J by 1 base, with 17 bases between. The CDR3 region is CAKAGPGMAKNIQYF. CDR3 bases: TGTGCCAAAGCGGGTCCTGGAATGGCCAAAAACATTCAGTACTTC.

This clone was found a few times. This same CDR3 is encoded by further DNA sequences in the sample. The J gene is TRBJ2-1, the V gene TRBV6-6; D is perhaps TRBD2 (5 bases). The CDR3 has 16 amino acids. Trimming took off 3 bases at V and 9 bases at J, with 21 bases between the two ends. Germline CDR1 is MNHNY and CDR2 is SVGAGI (reference sequence). CDR3 sequence reads: CASSYVPASSSTEQFF. DNA for the CDR3: TGTGCCAGCAGTTATGTTCCCGCATCTAGCTCCACTGAGCAGTTCTTC.

This clone was recorded at least ten times. V and J are TRBV7-2 and TRBJ2-7; D may be TRBD2 (6 bases). Looked up from germline, CDR1 is SGHTA and CDR2 is FQGNSA. Between the trimmed V and J ends, which lost 4 bases and 4 bases, there was a span of 8 bases. CDR3 length equals 12 residues. CDR3 bases: TGTGCCAGCAGCTCCGGACTATACGAGCAGTACTTC. Protein sequence: CASSSGLYEQYF.

This clone was counted at least ten times. V and J are TRBV4-1 and TRBJ2-7, with 11 bases fitting TRBD2. Germline CDR1 is MGHRA and CDR2 is YSYEKL. There are 16 residues in the CDR3. Trimming removed 0 bases from V and 6 bases from J; junction bases left unmatched: 7. The CDR3 nucleotides read TGCGCCAGCAGCCAAGATACTAGCGGGAGCATGCGCGAGCAGTACGTC. This encodes CASSQDTSGSMREQYV.

This clone appeared a few times. The chain uses TRBV15 and TRBJ1-5, with no clear D. The CDR3 contains 15 residues. The V end was cut by 0 bases, the J end by 2 bases, with 8 bases between. Germline CDR1 is LNHNV and CDR2 is YYDKDF (reference sequence). DNA of the CDR3: TGTGCCACCAGCAGAGATCTTGCAGGCAATCAGCCCCAGCATTTT. This sequence encodes CATSRDLAGNQPQHF. Looking up the rest from reference TRBV15 and TRBJ1-5 gives the full variable domain: DAMVIQNPRYQVTQFGKPVTLSCSQTLNHNVMYWYQQKSSQAPKLLFHYYDKDFNNEADTPDNFQSRRPNTSFCFLDIRSPGLGDTAMYLCATSRDLAGNQPQHFGDGTRLSIL.

This clone was detected ten times or more. The rearrangement links TRBV19 to TRBJ1-1; D not certain. The V gene's germline CDR1 is LNHDA and CDR2 SQIVND (reference sequence). There are 13 residues in the CDR3. V was pared by 4 bases and J by 4 bases, with 10 bases between. The CDR3 reads CASSTVGVTEAFF. In DNA, the CDR3 is TGTGCCAGTAGTACTGTCGGGGTCACTGAAGCTTTCTTT.

This clone was observed a few times. V and J are TRBV6-1 and TRBJ2-5; unclear D gene. The germline V gene encodes CDR1 MNHNS and CDR2 SASEGT. The CDR3 loop spans 13 amino acids. Trimming pared 6 bases from V and 1 base from J, leaving 9 bases between. The CDR3 coding sequence is TGTGCCAGCAGCCCACTGAGCCAAGAGACCCAGTACTTC. It yields the protein CASSPLSQETQYF.

This clone was seen more than once but under ten times. The chain recombines TRBV29-1 with TRBJ2-1, with unresolved D. From germline, CDR1 is SQVTM and CDR2 ANQGSEA. The CDR3 is made up of 10 amino acids. Trimming stripped 2 bases from V and 11 bases from J, with 7 bases between. DNA for the CDR3: TGCAGCGTTGAAATGAGGAAGCAGTTCTTC. It translates to CSVEMRKQFF.

This clone was found many times. The genes are TRBV5-5 and TRBJ2-3, with 11 bases fitting TRBD2. Germline values: CDR1 SGHKS, CDR2 YYEKEE (reference sequence). The CDR3 has 14 amino acids. Trimming cost V 6 bases and J 6 bases; bases outside gene matches: 6. Here the CDR3 DNA reads TGTGCCAGCATAAGACTAGCGGGATGGGATACGCAGTATTTT. Translation: CASIRLAGWDTQYF.

This clone came up many times. This sequence joins TRBV9 and TRBJ1-1, with D perhaps TRBD1 (5 bases). Germline-derived CDR1 and CDR2 are SGDLS and YYNGEE. Trimming cost V 0 bases and J 1 base, with 7 bases left between them. The CDR3 is 14 amino acids. The CDR3 protein is CASSVAQANTEAFF. Here the CDR3 DNA reads TGTGCCAGCAGCGTAGCACAGGCGAACACTGAAGCTTTCTTT.

This clone has at least ten counts. The rearrangement links TRBV5-6 to TRBJ1-2; D call uncertain. Germline lookup yields CDR1 SGHDT and CDR2 YYEEEE. V shed 4 bases and J shed 6 bases, with 10 bases lying between them. This CDR3 is 12 amino acids long. DNA of the CDR3: TGTGCCAGCAGCGTGTCAGTGGATGGCTACACCTTC. It yields the protein CASSVSVDGYTF.

This clone was detected ten times or more. The rearrangement uses TRBV9 and TRBJ2-5, with TRBD2 matching 8 bases. The J segment lost 3 bases and the V segment lost 4 bases, leaving 11 bases of the junction unmatched. This CDR3 has 16 residues. Germline CDR1 SGDLS, CDR2 YYNGEE. The CDR3 here is CASSFPGVAGKETQYF. The CDR3 DNA follows: TGTGCCAGCAGCTTCCCCGGGGTAGCGGGAAAAGAGACCCAGTACTTC. The full variable domain, with the rest looked up from reference TRBV9 and TRBJ2-5, is DSGVTQTPKHLITATGQRVTLRCSPRSGDLSVYWYQQSLDQGLQFLIQYYNGEERAKGNILERFSAQQFPDLHSELNLSSLELGDSALYFCASSFPGVAGKETQYFGPGTRLLVL.

Ten or more counts support this clone. V and J are TRBV11-2 and TRBJ1-1, with TRBD1 matching 7 bases. With V trimmed by 5 bases and J by 3 bases, 6 bases remained unmatched. CDR1 and CDR2 from the germline V gene are SGHAT and FQNNGV. There are 14 residues in the CDR3. The CDR3 nucleotides are TGTGCCAGCAGCGCGAGGGGGCGGCACACTGAAGCTTTCTTT. Encoded protein: CASSARGRHTEAFF.

This chain joins TRBV5-4 and TRBJ2-5, with TRBD2 as a possible D gene (5 bases). The DNA end is a closer match to TRBJ2-7, so the J assignment may be wrong. From germline, CDR1 is SGHNT and CDR2 YYREEE (reference sequence). There are 11 residues in the CDR3. The CDR3 is CASSRDYEQYF. DNA of the CDR3: TGTGCCAGCAGCCGGGACTACGAGCAGTACTTC.

The gene calls are TRBV2 and TRBJ1-4; D may be TRBD1 (6 bases). CDR1 is SNHLY, CDR2 FYNNEI, per germline. The CDR3 consists of 14 residues. The V end was cut by 6 bases, the J end by 7 bases, with 15 bases between. The CDR3 DNA is TGTGCCAGCAGCGTCACAGGGACAAGTGAAAAACTGTTTTTT. It translates to CASSVTGTSEKLFF.

In its sample, this clone was seen many times. The gene calls are TRBV6-1 and TRBJ2-7; tentatively, D is TRBD2 (5 bases). Between the trimmed V and J ends, which lost 4 bases and 3 bases, there was a span of 13 bases. This CDR3 region has 14 residues. Germline CDR1 and CDR2: MNHNS and SASEGT. The CDR3 is CASSAGYSNYEQYF. Written as DNA, the CDR3 is TGTGCCAGCAGTGCGGGGTACAGTAACTACGAGCAGTACTTC.

Many counts were recorded for this clone. The chain joins TRBV15 to TRBJ2-1; 9 positions agree with TRBD2. Germline V gene data show CDR1 as LNHNV and CDR2 as YYDKDF (reference sequence). Trimming at V came to 0 bases and at J to 14 bases, leaving 8 bases not matched to a gene. CDR3 length equals 14 residues. The CDR3 region has the DNA TGTGCCACCAGCAGAGATCGGGTAGCGGGAGAGAAGTTCTTC. Its protein product is CATSRDRVAGEKFF.

This clone was counted ten times or more. The DNA of the CDR3 is TGTGCCACCAGCAGAGCCGGCGGTTCTGGAAACACCATATATTTT. Its translation: CATSRAGGSGNTIYF. This chain joins TRBV15 and TRBJ1-3; D remains ambiguous. The V and J ends lost 1 base and 1 base respectively, with 8 bases between them. The CDR3 consists of 15 residues. Germline CDR1 is LNHNV and CDR2 is YYDKDF (reference sequence). The entire variable domain, with the rest obtained from reference TRBV15 and TRBJ1-3, is as follows: DAMVIQNPRYQVTQFGKPVTLSCSQTLNHNVMYWYQQKSSQAPKLLFHYYDKDFNNEADTPDNFQSRRPNTSFCFLDIRSPGLGDTAMYLCATSRAGGSGNTIYFGEGSWLTVV.

This clone was picked up a small number of times. V and J are TRBV6-6 and TRBJ2-7; 7 bases agree with TRBD2. The CDR3 is 15 amino acids. The V gene end was trimmed by 2 bases and the J gene end by 0 bases; junction bases not matched to a gene: 4. The germline gives CDR1 MNHNY, CDR2 SVGAGI (reference sequence). The CDR3 DNA sequence: TGTGCCAGCAGTTACATCCGGGACTACTCCTACGAGCAGTACTTC. The encoded protein is CASSYIRDYSYEQYF.

In this sample, this clone turned up many times. The V gene is TRBV10-1, the J gene TRBJ2-1, with TRBD2 identical over 11 bases. The germline gives CDR1 WNHNN, CDR2 SYGVQD (reference sequence). J gave up 2 bases and V 10 bases, and 10 bases lay outside the gene matches. The CDR3 loop spans 16 amino acids. CDR3 sequence (DNA): TGCGCCATCCCGACTAGCGGGAAATCCCCCTACAATGAGCAGTTCTTC. It encodes CAIPTSGKSPYNEQFF.

This clone has ten or more counts. The same CDR3 also results from other DNA sequences found in this sample. This rearrangement joins TRBV7-8 to TRBJ2-3, with D possibly being TRBD2 (5 bases). V was cut by 1 base and J by 1 base, with 6 bases left in between. Germline V lookup: CDR1 SGHVS, CDR2 FQNEAQ. CDR3 size: 14 residues. In nucleotides, the CDR3 is TGTGCCAGCAGCTTAGTCGGGGGCACAGATACGCAGTATTTT. This gives the protein CASSLVGGTDTQYF.

This clone has ten or more counts. V and J are TRBV29-1 and TRBJ2-7, with D tentatively TRBD1 (5 bases). The CDR3 totals 11 residues. The V and J ends lost 3 bases and 6 bases respectively, with 9 bases between them. Per the germline V gene, CDR1 is SQVTM and CDR2 is ANQGSEA. CDR3 sequence (DNA): TGCAGCGTTGAGCAGGGTTCCGAGCAGTACTTC. Translating it yields CSVEQGSEQYF.

This clone was seen more than once but under ten times. V is TRBV4-2 and J is TRBJ2-3; 7 bases align to TRBD2. V was clipped by 1 base and J by 3 bases; unmatched bases: 4. CDR1 is LGHNA and CDR2 is YNFKEQ in the germline V gene. The CDR3 consists of 15 residues. The CDR3 is CASSQGASGTDTQYF. CDR3 coding DNA: TGTGCCAGCAGCCAAGGGGCTAGCGGTACAGATACGCAGTATTTT.

This clone occurred many times. V and J are TRBV7-6 and TRBJ2-1; unclear D gene. CDR1 and CDR2 (germline): SGHVS, FNYEAQ. This CDR3 has 13 residues. V lost 4 bases and J 0 bases, leaving 4 bases between the germline ends. CDR3 bases: TGTGCCAGCAGCTGGAGCTCCTACAATGAGCAGTTCTTC. Amino acid sequence: CASSWSSYNEQFF. Looking up the rest from reference TRBV7-6 and TRBJ2-1 gives the full variable domain: GAGVSQSPRYKVTKRGQDVALRCDPISGHVSLYWYRQALGQGPEFLTYFNYEAQQDKSGLPNDRFSAERPEGSISTLTIQRTEQRDSAMYRCASSWSSYNEQFFGPGTRLTVL.

This clone has ten or more counts. V usage is TRBV19 and J usage is TRBJ2-5; maybe TRBD2 (6 bases). Looked up from germline, CDR1 is LNHDA and CDR2 is SQIVND (reference sequence). Between the trimmed V and J ends, which lost 5 bases and 1 base, there was a span of 11 bases. The CDR3 is 14 residues long. The CDR3 coding sequence is TGTGCCAGTAGTCTGGGACTTTTCCAAGAGACCCAGTACTTC. Protein: CASSLGLFQETQYF.